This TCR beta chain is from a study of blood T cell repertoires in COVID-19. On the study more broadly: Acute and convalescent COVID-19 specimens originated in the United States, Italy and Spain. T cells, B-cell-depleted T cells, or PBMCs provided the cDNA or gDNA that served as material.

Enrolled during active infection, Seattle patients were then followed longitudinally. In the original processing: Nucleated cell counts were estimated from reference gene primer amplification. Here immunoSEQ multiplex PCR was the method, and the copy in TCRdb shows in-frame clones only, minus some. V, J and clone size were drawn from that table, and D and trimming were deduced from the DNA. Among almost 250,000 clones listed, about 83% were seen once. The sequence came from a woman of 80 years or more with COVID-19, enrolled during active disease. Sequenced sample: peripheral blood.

CDR3 coding DNA: TGTGCCAGCAGCTTCCTTACCGTGGAGAGAAATTCACCCCTCCACTTT. It yields the protein CASSFLTVERNSPLHF. The rearrangement links TRBV7-9 to TRBJ1-6; no firm D call. The germline V and J ends were trimmed by 3 bases and 7 bases, with 16 bases remaining between them. Germline V gene sequence: CDR1 SEHNR, CDR2 FQNEAQ (reference sequence). This CDR3 contains 16 residues.